Each of the 5 T cell receptor delta chains below was sequenced from the same sample in a study of Vδ1+ human thymocytes. Findings of the study overall: Thymic TRG and TRD repertoires appeared highly polyclonal, with Gaussian CDR3 length distributions.

RNA was extracted from the cells and then reverse transcribed. Multiplex PCR used pooled V-gene forward primers and a constant-region reverse primer to amplify CDR3s. TCRdb reprocessed the multiplex PCR reads using CATT. The sample carries 50,000 to 75,000 delta-chain clones, approximately 15% recorded once. These TCRs' antigens remain unknown. Material: Vdelta1+ gamma-delta thymocytes from the thymus. Subset indicated: FACS-sorted CD3+ TCRalphabeta- TCRVdelta1+ TCRVdelta2- thymocytes. The receptors stem from a girl under three years old who had congenital heart surgery.

V is TRDV1 and J is TRDJ1; 10 bases are a match to TRDD3. Germline V CDR1 and CDR2: TSWWSYY, QGS. The J segment lost 0 bases and the V segment lost 3 bases, leaving 22 bases of the junction unmatched. The CDR3 extends over 22 amino acids. CDR3 loop: CALGDQSYTALGDTRYTDKLIF. The CDR3 DNA reads as TGTGCTCTTGGGGATCAATCCTACACTGCCTTGGGGGATACTCGGTACACCGATAAACTCATCTTT.

The chain is built from TRDV1 and TRDJ1; TRDD3 matches 12 bases. The trim removed 6 bases at V and 0 bases at J, leaving 20 bases unmatched. The CDR3 consists of 21 residues. Germline loops: CDR1 TSWWSYY, CDR2 QGS. The CDR3 here is CALGSRVRSAGGYGHTDKLIF. The CDR3 bases are TGTGCTCTTGGCTCAAGAGTAAGGTCGGCTGGGGGATACGGCCACACCGATAAACTCATCTTT.

This clone has more than one count but fewer than ten. The rearrangement joins TRDV1 to TRDJ1; unclear D gene. Trimming removed 3 bases from V and 1 base from J, with 27 bases in between. The CDR3 is made up of 20 amino acids. CDR1 is TSWWSYY, CDR2 QGS, per germline. CDR3 residues: CALGDHQGSPQARFTDKLIF. The CDR3 region has the DNA TGTGCTCTTGGGGACCACCAGGGTAGTCCCCAGGCCCGGTTCACCGATAAACTCATCTTT.

This clone was found a few times. V gene TRDV1 combines with J gene TRDJ1; weak D call: TRDD3 (10 bases). Per the germline V gene, CDR1 is TSWWSYY and CDR2 is QGS. This CDR3 contains 19 residues. V dropped 3 bases and J dropped 0 bases, with 23 bases sitting between them. The CDR3 sequence is CALGDDILPTGGYTDKLIF. Written as DNA, the CDR3 is TGTGCTCTTGGGGACGATATCCTTCCTACTGGGGGATACACCGATAAACTCATCTTT.

This clone was seen only a few times. The rearrangement uses TRDV1 and TRDJ1; D unresolved. Trimming took off 0 bases at V and 0 bases at J, with 11 bases between the two ends. CDR3 size: 16 residues. The germline V gene encodes CDR1 TSWWSYY and CDR2 QGS. The CDR3 DNA sequence: TGTGCTCTTGGGGAACTAAAAGCCCCGTACACCGATAAACTCATCTTT. This sequence encodes CALGELKAPYTDKLIF.